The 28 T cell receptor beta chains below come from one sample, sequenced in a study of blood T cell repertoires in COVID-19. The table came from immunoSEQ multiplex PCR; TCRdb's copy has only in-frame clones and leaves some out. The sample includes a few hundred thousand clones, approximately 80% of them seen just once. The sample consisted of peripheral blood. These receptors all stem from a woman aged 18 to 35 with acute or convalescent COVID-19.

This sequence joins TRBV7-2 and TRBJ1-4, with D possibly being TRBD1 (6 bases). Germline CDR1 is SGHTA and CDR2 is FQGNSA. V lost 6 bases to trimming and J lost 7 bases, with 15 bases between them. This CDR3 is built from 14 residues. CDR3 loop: CASRLQGGAEKLFF. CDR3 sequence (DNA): TGTGCCAGCAGATTACAGGGCGGGGCTGAAAAACTGTTTTTT.

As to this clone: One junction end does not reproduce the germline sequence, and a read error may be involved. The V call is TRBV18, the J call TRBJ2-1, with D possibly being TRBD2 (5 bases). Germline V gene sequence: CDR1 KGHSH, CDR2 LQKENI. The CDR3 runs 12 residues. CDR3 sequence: CASSPLDNEQFF. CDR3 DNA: TGTGCCAGCTCCCCACTAGACAATGAGCAGTTCTTC.

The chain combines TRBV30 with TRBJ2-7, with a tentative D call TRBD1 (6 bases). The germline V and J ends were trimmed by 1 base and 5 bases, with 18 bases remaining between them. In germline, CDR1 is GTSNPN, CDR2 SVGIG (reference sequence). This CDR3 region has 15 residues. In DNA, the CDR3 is TGTGCCTGGAGTGGGCCTTCAGGGGTGACCCACGAGCAGTACTTC. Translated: CAWSGPSGVTHEQYF.

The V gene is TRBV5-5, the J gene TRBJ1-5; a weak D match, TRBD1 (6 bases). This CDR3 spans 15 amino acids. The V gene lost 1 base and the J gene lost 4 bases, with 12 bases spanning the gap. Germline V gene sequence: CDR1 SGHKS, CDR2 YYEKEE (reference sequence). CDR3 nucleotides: TGTGCCAGCAGCTTGATAGGACAGAAAAATCAGCCCCAGCATTTT. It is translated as CASSLIGQKNQPQHF.

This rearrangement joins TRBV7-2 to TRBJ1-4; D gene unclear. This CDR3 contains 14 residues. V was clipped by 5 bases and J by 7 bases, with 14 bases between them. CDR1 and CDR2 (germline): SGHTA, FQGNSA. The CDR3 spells CASSPRGGSEKLFF. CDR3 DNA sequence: TGTGCCAGCAGCCCCCGGGGAGGGAGTGAAAAACTGTTTTTT.

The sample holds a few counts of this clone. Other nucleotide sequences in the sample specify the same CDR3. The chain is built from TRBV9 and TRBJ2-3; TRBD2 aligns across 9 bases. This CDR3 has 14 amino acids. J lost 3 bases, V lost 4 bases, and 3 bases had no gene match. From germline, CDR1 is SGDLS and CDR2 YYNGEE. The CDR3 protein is CASSRLAGTDTQYF. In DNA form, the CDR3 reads TGTGCCAGCAGCCGGCTAGCGGGGACAGATACGCAGTATTTT.

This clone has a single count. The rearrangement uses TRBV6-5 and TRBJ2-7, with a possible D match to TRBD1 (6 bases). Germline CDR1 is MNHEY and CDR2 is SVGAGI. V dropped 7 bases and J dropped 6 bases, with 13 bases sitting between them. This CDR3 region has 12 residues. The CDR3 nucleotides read TGTGCCAGCAAAGGGGGACCCTTCGAGCAGTACTTC. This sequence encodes CASKGGPFEQYF.

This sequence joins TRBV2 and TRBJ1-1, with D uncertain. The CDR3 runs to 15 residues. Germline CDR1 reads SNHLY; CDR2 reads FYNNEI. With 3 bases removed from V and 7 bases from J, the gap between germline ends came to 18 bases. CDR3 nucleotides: TGTGCCAGCAGTGATGGCGGCGGCGTTAAAGGTGAAGCTTTCTTT. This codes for CASSDGGGVKGEAFF.

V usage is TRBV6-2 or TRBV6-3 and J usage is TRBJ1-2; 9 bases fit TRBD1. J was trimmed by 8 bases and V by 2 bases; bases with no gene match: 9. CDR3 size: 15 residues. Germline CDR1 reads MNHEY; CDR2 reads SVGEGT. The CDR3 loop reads CASSYQYRGPGGYTF. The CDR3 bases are TGTGCCAGCAGTTACCAATACAGGGGGCCCGGAGGCTACACCTTC.

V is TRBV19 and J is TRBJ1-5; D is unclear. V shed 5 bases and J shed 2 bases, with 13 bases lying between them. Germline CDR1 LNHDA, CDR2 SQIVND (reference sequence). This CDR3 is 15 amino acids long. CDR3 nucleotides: TGTGCCAGTAGTCCCCTCGATAGAGGCAATCAGCCCCAGCATTTT. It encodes CASSPLDRGNQPQHF.

CDR3 sequence: CASSTGQGIYGYTF. The CDR3 DNA sequence: TGTGCCAGCAGCACCGGACAGGGGATCTATGGCTACACCTTC. The genes are TRBV5-4 and TRBJ1-2; 9 nucleotides match TRBD1. The CDR3 contains 14 residues. Trimming cost V 4 bases and J 4 bases; bases outside gene matches: 5. Per the germline V gene, CDR1 is SGHNT and CDR2 is YYREEE (reference sequence).

The DNA of the CDR3 is TGTGCCAGCAGTTCGGGACAGAGATACACCGGGGAGCTGTTTTTT. Its translation: CASSSGQRYTGELFF. The rearrangement uses TRBV6-5 and TRBJ2-2, with TRBD1 matching over 7 bases. J gave up 3 bases and V 4 bases, and 5 bases lay outside the gene matches. CDR1 and CDR2 (germline): MNHEY, SVGAGI. The CDR3 is 15 amino acids.

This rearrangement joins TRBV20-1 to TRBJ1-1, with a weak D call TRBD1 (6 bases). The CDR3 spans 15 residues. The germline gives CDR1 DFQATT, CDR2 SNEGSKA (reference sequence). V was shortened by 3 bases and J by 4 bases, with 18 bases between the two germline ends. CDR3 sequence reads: CSASFLTGLGTEAFF. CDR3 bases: TGCAGTGCTAGTTTTCTAACAGGGTTGGGCACTGAAGCTTTCTTT.

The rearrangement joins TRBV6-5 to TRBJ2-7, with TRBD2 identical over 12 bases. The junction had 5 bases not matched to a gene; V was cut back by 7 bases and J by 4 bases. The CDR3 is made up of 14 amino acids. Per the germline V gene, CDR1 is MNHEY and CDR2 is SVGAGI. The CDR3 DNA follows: TGTGCCAGCAAGAGACTAGCGGGAGATTACGAGCAGTACTTC. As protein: CASKRLAGDYEQYF.

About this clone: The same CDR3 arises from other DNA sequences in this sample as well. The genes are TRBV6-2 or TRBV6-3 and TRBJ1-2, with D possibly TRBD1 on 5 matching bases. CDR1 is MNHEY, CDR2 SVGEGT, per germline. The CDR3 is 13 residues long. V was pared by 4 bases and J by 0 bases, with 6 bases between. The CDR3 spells CASSLDTNYGYTF. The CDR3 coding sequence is TGTGCCAGCAGTTTGGACACTAACTATGGCTACACCTTC.

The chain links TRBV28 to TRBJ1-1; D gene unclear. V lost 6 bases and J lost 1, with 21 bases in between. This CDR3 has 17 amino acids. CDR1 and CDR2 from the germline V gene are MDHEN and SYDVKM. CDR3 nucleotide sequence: TGTGCCAGCAGCCCCATCCGCCCCGGGTTTGGGAACACTGAAGCTTTCTTT. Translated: CASSPIRPGFGNTEAFF.

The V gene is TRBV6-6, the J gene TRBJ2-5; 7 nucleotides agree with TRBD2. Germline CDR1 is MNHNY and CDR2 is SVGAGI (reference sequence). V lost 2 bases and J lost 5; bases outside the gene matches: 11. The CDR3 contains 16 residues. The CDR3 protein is CASSYGLGGAGETQYF. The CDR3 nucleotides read TGTGCCAGCAGTTACGGTTTGGGAGGGGCGGGGGAGACCCAGTACTTC.

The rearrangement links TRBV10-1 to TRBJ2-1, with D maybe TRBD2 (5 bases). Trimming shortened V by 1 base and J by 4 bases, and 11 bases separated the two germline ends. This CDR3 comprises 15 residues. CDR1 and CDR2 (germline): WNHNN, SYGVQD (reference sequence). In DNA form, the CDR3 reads TGCGCCAGCAGTGAGTATCTTGGCGGGTACAATGAGCAGTTCTTC. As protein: CASSEYLGGYNEQFF.

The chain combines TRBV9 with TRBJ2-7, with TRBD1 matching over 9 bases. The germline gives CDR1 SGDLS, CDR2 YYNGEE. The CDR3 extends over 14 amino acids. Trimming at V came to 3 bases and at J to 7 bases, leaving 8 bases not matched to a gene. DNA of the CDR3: TGTGCCAGCAGCGCCGCCGGGACAGGGAGGGAGCAGTACTTC. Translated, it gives CASSAAGTGREQYF. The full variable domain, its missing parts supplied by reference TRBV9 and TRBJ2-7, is DSGVTQTPKHLITATGQRVTLRCSPRSGDLSVYWYQQSLDQGLQFLIQYYNGEERAKGNILERFSAQQFPDLHSELNLSSLELGDSALYFCASSAAGTGREQYFGPGTRLTVT.

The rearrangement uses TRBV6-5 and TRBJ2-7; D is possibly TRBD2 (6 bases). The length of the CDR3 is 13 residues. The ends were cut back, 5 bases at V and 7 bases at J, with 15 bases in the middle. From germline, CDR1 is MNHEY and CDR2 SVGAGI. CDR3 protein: CASSTDIGGEQYF. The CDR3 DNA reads TGTGCCAGCAGTACCGATATTGGGGGGGAGCAGTACTTC.

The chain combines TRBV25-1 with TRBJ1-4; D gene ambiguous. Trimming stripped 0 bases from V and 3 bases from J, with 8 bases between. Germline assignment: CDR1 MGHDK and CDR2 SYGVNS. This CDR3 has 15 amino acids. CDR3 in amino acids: CASSEYYTPNEKLFF. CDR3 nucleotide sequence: TGTGCCAGCAGTGAATATTACACCCCTAATGAAAAACTGTTTTTT.

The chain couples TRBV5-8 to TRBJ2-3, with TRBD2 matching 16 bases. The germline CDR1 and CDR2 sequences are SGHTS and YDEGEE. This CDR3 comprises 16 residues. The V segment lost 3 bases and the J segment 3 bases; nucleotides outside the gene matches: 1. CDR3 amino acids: CASSSGLAGGTDTQYF. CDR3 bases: TGTGCCAGCAGCTCGGGACTAGCGGGAGGGACAGATACGCAGTATTTT.

The CDR3 bases are TGTGCCAGCAGTGGCCACTACGCGGGAGGCACCGGGGAGCTGTTTTTT. This codes for CASSGHYAGGTGELFF. V is TRBV25-1 and J is TRBJ2-2; TRBD2 matches at 8 bases. In germline, CDR1 is MGHDK, CDR2 SYGVNS. The CDR3 runs to 16 residues. V gave up 4 bases and J gave up 4 bases; unmatched junction bases: 8.

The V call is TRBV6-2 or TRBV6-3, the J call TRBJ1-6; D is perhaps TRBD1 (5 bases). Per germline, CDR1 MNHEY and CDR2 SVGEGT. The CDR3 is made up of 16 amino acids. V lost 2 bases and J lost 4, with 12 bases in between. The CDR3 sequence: CASSYLLTGYNSPLHF. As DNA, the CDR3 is TGTGCCAGCAGTTACCTATTAACAGGATATAATTCACCCCTCCACTTT.

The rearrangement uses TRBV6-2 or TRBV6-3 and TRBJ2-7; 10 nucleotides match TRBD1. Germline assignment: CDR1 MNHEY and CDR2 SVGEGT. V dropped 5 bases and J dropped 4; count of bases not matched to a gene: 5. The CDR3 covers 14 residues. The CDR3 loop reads CASSPGTGVYEQYF. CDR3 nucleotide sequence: TGTGCCAGCAGTCCCGGGACAGGGGTTTACGAGCAGTACTTC.

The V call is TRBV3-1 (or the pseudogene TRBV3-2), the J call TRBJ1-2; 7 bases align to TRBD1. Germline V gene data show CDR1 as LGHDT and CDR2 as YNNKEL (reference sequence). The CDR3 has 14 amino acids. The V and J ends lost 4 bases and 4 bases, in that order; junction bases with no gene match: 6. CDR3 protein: CASSRGTDIYGYTF. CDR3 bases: TGTGCCAGCAGCCGCGGGACAGACATCTATGGCTACACCTTC.

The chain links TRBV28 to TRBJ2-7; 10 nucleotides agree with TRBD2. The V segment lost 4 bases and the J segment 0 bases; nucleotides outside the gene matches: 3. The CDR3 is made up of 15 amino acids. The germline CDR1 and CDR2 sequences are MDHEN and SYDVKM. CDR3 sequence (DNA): TGTGCCAGCAGTTCACCTAGCGGGAGCTCCTACGAGCAGTACTTC. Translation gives CASSSPSGSSYEQYF.

The DNA of the CDR3 is TGCGCCAGCAGCCAAGAACGGCTAGAGTACTACACCGGGGAGCTGTTTTTT. It translates to CASSQERLEYYTGELFF. The gene calls are TRBV4-3 and TRBJ2-2; no reliable D call. The V and J ends lost 0 bases and 3 bases respectively, with 14 bases between them. Germline CDR1 and CDR2: LGHNA and YSLEER. The CDR3 consists of 17 residues.